This T cell receptor beta chain was documented in a study of type 1 regulatory T cells. Turning to the study itself: T-allo10 is a Tr1-enriched, alloantigen-specific CD4 T cell product made in vitro.

The CDR3 is 14 residues long. The germline V gene encodes CDR1 KGHSH and CDR2 LQKENI. The V gene lost 0 bases and the J gene lost 12 bases, with 12 bases spanning the gap. Findings and caveats of the study: Tr1 cells had a more restricted TCR repertoire than non-Tr1 cells.

TCRdb reanalysed the reads using MiXCR and keeps one entry per CDR3 protein. The table shows 70,000 or so distinct CDR3 sequences, with about a fifth occurring only once. A word on this clonotype: As yet, its antigen is unknown.

The rearrangement links TRBV18 to TRBJ1-6; TRBD1 is a possible D gene (5 bases). The sample comprised cultured type 1 regulatory T (Tr1) cells, either the whole culture or a sorted fraction (not recorded which). The TCR comes from a human donor in good health. Here the CDR3 reads CASSPPSIQGPLHF. CDR3 bases: TGTGCCAGCTCACCACCCTCGATCCAGGGACCCCTCCACTTT.